The table lists the clone carrying this T cell receptor (beta chain) with a few counts. 13 Jbeta primers and 60 Vbeta primers were used for the PCR. Produced via immunoSEQ multiplex PCR; TCRdb's table is partial and in-frame only. The profile covers about 250,000 clones, with around two thirds appearing a single time and under 3% taken by the ten largest. The sample is drawn from a study of cytomegalovirus exposure and HLA in healthy donors. At collection, donors were nominally healthy, but unrecorded immune exposures were probable. CDR3 size: 16 residues. Germline trimming cut 4 bases from V and 8 bases from J; bases unmatched to any gene: 11. Germline V gene lookup returns CDR1 MDHEN and CDR2 SYDVKM.

V is TRBV28 and J is TRBJ2-2; 9 positions match TRBD2. The TCR sequence derives from a female donor in good health and CMV-seronegative. The source material was PBMCs. The CDR3 DNA sequence: TGTGCCAGCAGTTCCCGGCGGGAGGGCCCTCGGGGGGAGCTGTTTTTT. This encodes CASSSRREGPRGELFF.